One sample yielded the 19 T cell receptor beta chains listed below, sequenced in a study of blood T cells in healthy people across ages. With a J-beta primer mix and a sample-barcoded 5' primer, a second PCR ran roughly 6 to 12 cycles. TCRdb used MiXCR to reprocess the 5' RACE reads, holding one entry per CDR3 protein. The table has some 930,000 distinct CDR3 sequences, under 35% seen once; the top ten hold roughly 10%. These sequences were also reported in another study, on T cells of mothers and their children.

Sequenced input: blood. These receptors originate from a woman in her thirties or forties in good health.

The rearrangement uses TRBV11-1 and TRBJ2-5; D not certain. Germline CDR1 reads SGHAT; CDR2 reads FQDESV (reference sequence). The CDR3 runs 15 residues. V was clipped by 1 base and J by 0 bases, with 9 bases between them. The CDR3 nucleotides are TGTGCCAGCAGCTTAGATACCGGTAACCAAGAGACCCAGTACTTC. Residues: CASSLDTGNQETQYF.

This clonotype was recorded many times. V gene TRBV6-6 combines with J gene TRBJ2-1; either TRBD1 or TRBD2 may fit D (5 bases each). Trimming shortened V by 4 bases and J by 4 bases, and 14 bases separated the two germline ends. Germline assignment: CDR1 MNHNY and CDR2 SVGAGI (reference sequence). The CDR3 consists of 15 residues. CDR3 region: CASSSDLGVYNEQFF. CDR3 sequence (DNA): TGTGCCAGCAGTTCGGATTTGGGGGTATACAATGAGCAGTTCTTC.

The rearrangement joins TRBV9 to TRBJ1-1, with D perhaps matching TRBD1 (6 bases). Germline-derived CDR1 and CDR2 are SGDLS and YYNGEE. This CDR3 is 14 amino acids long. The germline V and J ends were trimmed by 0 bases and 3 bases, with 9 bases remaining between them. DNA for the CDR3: TGTGCCAGCAGCGTAGACAGGGTCGACACTGAAGCTTTCTTT. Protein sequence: CASSVDRVDTEAFF.

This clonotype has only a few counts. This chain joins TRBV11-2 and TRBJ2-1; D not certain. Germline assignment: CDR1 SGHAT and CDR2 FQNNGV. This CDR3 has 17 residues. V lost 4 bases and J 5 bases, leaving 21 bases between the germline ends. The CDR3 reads CASSSYDAVDGNNEQFF. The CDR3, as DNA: TGTGCCAGCAGCTCATACGACGCCGTCGACGGTAACAATGAGCAGTTCTTC.

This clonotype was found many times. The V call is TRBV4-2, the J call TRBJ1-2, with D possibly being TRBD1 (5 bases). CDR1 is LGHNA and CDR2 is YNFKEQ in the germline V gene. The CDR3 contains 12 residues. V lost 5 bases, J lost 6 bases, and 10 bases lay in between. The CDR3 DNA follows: TGTGCCAGCAGCTTCGGCAGGGATGGCTACACCTTC. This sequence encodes CASSFGRDGYTF.

The CDR3 reads CASHFGGIIGNEQFF. CDR3 DNA: TGTGCCAGCCACTTCGGGGGGATCATCGGAAATGAGCAGTTCTTC. The genes are TRBV5-6 and TRBJ2-1, with 7 bases lining up with TRBD2. The germline CDR1 and CDR2 sequences are SGHDT and YYEEEE. The CDR3 has 15 residues. V shed 7 bases, J shed 7 bases, and the junction held 14 bases outside the gene matches.

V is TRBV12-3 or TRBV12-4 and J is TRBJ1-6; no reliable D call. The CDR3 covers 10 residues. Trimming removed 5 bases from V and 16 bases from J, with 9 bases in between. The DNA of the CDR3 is TGTGCCAGCAGTGCGGGCCGTCTCCACTTT. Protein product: CASSAGRLHF.

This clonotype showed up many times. Here the CDR3 DNA reads TGTGCCAGCAGCCAGGTCCTGACGGGTGTGTATGGCTACACCTTC. It is translated as CASSQVLTGVYGYTF. The chain joins TRBV7-2 to TRBJ1-2, with D unresolved. The V gene lost 5 bases and the J gene lost 5 bases, with 18 bases spanning the gap. This CDR3 comprises 15 residues. CDR1 and CDR2 (germline): SGHTA, FQGNSA. The complete variable domain, with remaining parts taken from reference TRBV7-2 and TRBJ1-2, reads GAGVSQSPSNKVTEKGKDVELRCDPISGHTALYWYRQSLGQGLEFLIYFQGNSAPDKSGLPSDRFSAERTGGSVSTLTIQRTQQEDSAVYLCASSQVLTGVYGYTFGSGTRLTVV.

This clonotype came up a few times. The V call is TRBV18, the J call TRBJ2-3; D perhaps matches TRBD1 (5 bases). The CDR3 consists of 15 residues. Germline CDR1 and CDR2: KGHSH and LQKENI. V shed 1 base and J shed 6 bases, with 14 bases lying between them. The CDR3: CASSPQAVGVDTQYF. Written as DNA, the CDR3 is TGTGCCAGCTCACCACAGGCGGTAGGGGTGGATACGCAGTATTTT.

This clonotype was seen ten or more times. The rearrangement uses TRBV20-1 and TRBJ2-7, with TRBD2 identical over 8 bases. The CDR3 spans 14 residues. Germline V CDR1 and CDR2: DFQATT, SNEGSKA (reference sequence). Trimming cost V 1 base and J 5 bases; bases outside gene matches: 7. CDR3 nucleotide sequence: TGCAGTGCTAGAGGGGGGGGACTAGGGGACGAGCAGTACTTC. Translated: CSARGGGLGDEQYF.

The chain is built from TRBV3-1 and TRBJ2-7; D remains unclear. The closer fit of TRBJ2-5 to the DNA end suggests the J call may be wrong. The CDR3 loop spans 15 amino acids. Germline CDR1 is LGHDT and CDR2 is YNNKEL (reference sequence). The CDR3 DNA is TGTGCCAGCAGCCAAGCTCATGGAACGGGAGAGACCCAGTACTTC. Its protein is CASSQAHGTGETQYF.

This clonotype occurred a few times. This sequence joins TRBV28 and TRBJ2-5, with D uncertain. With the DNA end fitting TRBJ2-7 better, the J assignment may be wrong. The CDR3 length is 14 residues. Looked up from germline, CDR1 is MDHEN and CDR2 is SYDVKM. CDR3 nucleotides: TGTGCCAGCAGCCCCCCAGACCCGCCCTACGAGCAGTACTTC. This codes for CASSPPDPPYEQYF.

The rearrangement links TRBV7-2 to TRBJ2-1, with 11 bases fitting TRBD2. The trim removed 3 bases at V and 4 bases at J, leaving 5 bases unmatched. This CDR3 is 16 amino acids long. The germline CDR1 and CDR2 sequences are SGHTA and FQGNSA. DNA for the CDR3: TGTGCCAGCAGCTTGACTAGCGGGAACGGGTACAATGAGCAGTTCTTC. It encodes CASSLTSGNGYNEQFF.

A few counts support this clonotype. In DNA, the CDR3 is TGCAGTGCCGATAGAGCGGGGGGGTCCTGGCATGAGCAGTTCTTC. It yields the protein CSADRAGGSWHEQFF. The rearrangement links TRBV20-1 to TRBJ2-1; 10 bases are shared with TRBD2. This CDR3 spans 15 amino acids. Germline V gives CDR1 DFQATT, CDR2 SNEGSKA (reference sequence). After removal of 6 bases from V and 8 bases from J, the junction contained 13 bases not matched to a gene.

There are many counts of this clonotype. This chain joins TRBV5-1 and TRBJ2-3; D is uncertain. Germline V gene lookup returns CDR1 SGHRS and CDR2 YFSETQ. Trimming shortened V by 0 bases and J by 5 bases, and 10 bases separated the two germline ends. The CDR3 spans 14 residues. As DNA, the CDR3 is TGCGCCAGCAGCTTGGCCTCTCATCAAGATACGCAGTATTTT. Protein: CASSLASHQDTQYF.

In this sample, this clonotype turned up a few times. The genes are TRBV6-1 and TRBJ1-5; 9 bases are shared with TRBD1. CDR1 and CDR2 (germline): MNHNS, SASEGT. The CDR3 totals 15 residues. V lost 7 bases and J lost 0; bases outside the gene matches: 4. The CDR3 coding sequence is TGTGCCAGCATTGGGACAGGGTATAGCAATCAGCCCCAGCATTTT. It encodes CASIGTGYSNQPQHF.

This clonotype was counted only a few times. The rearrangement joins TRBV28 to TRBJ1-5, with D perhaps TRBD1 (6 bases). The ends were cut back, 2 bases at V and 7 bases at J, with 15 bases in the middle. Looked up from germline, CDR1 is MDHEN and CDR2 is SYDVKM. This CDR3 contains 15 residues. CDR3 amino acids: CASSLGGARSQPQHF. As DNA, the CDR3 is TGTGCCAGCAGTTTAGGGGGGGCGCGCAGCCAGCCCCAGCATTTT.

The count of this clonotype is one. The CDR3 nucleotides read TGTGCCAGCAGTTTAATGTCAGGGGATGAGCAGTTCTTC. This gives the protein CASSLMSGDEQFF. The rearrangement links TRBV12-3 or TRBV12-4 to TRBJ2-1; D may be TRBD1 (6 bases). The CDR3 consists of 13 residues. V lost 2 bases to trimming and J lost 8 bases, with 10 bases between them.

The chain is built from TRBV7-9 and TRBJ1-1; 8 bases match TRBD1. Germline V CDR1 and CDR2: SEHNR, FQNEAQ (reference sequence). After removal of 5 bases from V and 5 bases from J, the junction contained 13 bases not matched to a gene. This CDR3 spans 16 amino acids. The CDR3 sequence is CASSPKQGDGRTEAFF. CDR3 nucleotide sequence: TGTGCCAGCAGCCCTAAACAGGGGGACGGCAGGACTGAAGCTTTCTTT.